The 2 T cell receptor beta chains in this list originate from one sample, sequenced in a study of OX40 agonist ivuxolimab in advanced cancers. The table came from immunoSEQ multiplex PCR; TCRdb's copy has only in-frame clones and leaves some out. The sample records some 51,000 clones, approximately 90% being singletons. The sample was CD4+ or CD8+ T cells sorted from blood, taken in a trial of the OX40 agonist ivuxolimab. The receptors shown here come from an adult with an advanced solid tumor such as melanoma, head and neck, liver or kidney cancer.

The CDR3 region has the DNA TGTGCCAGCAGCGTAGCCGGGACAGAAGAGACCCAGTACTTC. Translation gives CASSVAGTEETQYF. The rearrangement uses TRBV9 and TRBJ2-5, with 7 bases identical to TRBD1. The CDR3 runs 14 residues. CDR1 is SGDLS and CDR2 is YYNGEE in the germline V gene. Losses at the gene ends were 0 bases for V and 3 bases for J; bases not matched to a gene: 2.

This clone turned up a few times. As DNA, the CDR3 is TGTGCCTGGAGTCTGGAGGGGGCGCGTAAACAGCCCCAGCATTTT. As protein: CAWSLEGARKQPQHF. The chain carries TRBV30 and TRBJ1-5, with 7 bases identical to TRBD1. V shed 2 bases, J shed 7 bases, and the junction held 11 bases outside the gene matches. The CDR3 is 15 residues long. Per the germline V gene, CDR1 is GTSNPN and CDR2 is SVGIG (reference sequence).